This TCR beta chain came from a study of blood T cell repertoires in COVID-19. Across the study: Both acute and convalescent COVID-19 samples were obtained from the United States, Italy and Spain.

Study processing details: Reference gene primer amplification in the assay estimated nucleated cell counts. The assay was immunoSEQ multiplex PCR, and TCRdb's table has in-frame clones only and misses some. V, J and clone size are taken as reported in that table, and D and trimming were inferred from the DNA itself. The sample has about 200,000 clones, about 86% seen once. J gave up 5 bases and V 5 bases, and 5 bases lay outside the gene matches. The CDR3 has 14 residues. From germline, CDR1 is LNHDA and CDR2 SQIVND (reference sequence). The sequence was collected from a woman between 45 and 60 years old with acute or convalescent COVID-19. The rearrangement joins TRBV19 to TRBJ2-5, with TRBD1 matching 10 bases. The sequenced material came from peripheral blood. The CDR3 loop reads CASSSTGGKETQYF. The CDR3 DNA follows: TGTGCCAGTAGTTCGACAGGGGGCAAGGAGACCCAGTACTTC.